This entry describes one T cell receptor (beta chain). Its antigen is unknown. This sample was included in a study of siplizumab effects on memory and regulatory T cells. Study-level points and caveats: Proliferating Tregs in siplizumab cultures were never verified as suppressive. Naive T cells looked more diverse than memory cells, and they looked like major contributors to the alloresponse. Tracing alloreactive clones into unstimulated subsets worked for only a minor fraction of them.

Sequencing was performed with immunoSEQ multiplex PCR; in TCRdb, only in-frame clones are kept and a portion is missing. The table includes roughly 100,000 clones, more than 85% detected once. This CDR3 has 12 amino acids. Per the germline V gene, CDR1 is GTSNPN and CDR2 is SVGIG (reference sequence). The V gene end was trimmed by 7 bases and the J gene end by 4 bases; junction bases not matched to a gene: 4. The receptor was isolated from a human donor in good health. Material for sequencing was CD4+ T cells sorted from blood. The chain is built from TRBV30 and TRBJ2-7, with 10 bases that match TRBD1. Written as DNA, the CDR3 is TGTGCCTCGGGACAGGGGACGTACGAGCAGTACTTC. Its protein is CASGQGTYEQYF.